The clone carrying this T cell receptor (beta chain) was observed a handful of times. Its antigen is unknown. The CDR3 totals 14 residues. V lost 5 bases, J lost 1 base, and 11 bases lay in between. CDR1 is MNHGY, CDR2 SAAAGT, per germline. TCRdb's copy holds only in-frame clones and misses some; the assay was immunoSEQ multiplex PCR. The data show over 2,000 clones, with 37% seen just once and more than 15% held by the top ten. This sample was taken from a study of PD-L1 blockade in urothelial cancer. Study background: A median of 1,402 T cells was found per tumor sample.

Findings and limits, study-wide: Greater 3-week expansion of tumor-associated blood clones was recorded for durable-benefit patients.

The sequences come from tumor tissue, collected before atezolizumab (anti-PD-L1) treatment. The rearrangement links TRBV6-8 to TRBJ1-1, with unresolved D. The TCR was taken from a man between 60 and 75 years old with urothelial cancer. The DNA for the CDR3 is TGTGCCAGCAGTGCCGAAGGGAGGAACACTGAAGCTTTCTTT. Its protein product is CASSAEGRNTEAFF.